These T cell receptor beta chains were read from a single sample in a study of cytomegalovirus exposure and HLA in healthy donors. Repertoires were generated with immunoSEQ multiplex PCR, while TCRdb's copy carries only in-frame clones and drops some. The data hold about 130,000 clones, with 74% observed a single time. The sample was PBMCs. The origin of the receptors is a young man in good health and CMV-seropositive. Each CDR3 is given with its conserved first and last residue. D genes are given only for firm matches. Clone size, where shown, is once, few, many, or a class for clones that have expanded.

j_call d_call v_call clone_size cdr3_nt cdr3_aa
TRBJ2-7 . TRBV6-5 . TGTGCCAGCGCCGCGAGTAGCTCCTACGAGCAGTACTTC CASAASSSYEQYF
TRBJ1-1 . TRBV2 . TGTGCCAGCGTGAGCGGCCCCTCTATCGAGAACACTGAAGCTTTCTTT CASVSGPSIENTEAFF
TRBJ1-5 . TRBV10-3 few TGTGCCATCAGAGGGGCCACAAATCAGCCCCAGCATTTT CAIRGATNQPQHF
TRBJ1-2 . TRBV5-4 . TGTGCCAGCAGCTCCGCTGGGACACGCGAATATGGCTACACCTTC CASSSAGTREYGYTF
TRBJ1-1 . TRBV5-6 . TGTGCCAGCAGCTCAACCTGGCGGTTGAACACTGAAGCTTTCTTT CASSSTWRLNTEAFF
TRBJ1-1 TRBD1 TRBV4-3 . TGCGCCAGCAGCCGCGTACTAGACAGGGGTTCGACTGAAGCTTTCTTT CASSRVLDRGSTEAFF
TRBJ2-3 . TRBV19 . TGTGCCAGTAGCGAGAGAGATACGCAGTATTTT CASSERDTQYF
TRBJ2-3 . TRBV11-1 . TGTGCCAGCAGTCTTACAGGGTTGGATACGCAGTATTTT CASSLTGLDTQYF
TRBJ2-3 TRBD2 TRBV29-1 . TGCAGCGTGGGAGGGGGCACAGATACGCAGTATTTT CSVGGGTDTQYF
TRBJ1-1 . TRBV19 few TGTGCCAGTAGCATACCGGCCCGGGACACACTGAACACTGAAGCTTTCTTT CASSIPARDTLNTEAFF
TRBJ1-6 . TRBV4-3 large TGCGCCAGCAGCCAAGGCGGCGGGAACTATAATTCACCCCTCCACTTT CASSQGGGNYNSPLHF
TRBJ2-7 . TRBV6-5 few TGTGCCAGCAGTTATCAGGGCGAAGGATACGAGCAGTACTTC CASSYQGEGYEQYF
TRBJ2-3 . TRBV7-2 . TGTGCCAGCAGCTGGCAGGGGTGGGCAGATACGCAGTATTTT CASSWQGWADTQYF
TRBJ1-4 TRBD1 TRBV28 few TGTGCCGCCCGGGACAGATTATTTGCAACTAATGAAAAACTGTTTTTT CAARDRLFATNEKLFF
TRBJ2-7 . TRBV10-2 . TGCGCCAGCAGCCCAAACTACGAGCAGTACTTC CASSPNYEQYF
TRBJ2-7 . TRBV7-3 . TGTGCCAGCAGCTTAACGGGGCCTTTGGACGAGCAGTACTTC CASSLTGPLDEQYF
TRBJ1-1 . TRBV15 . TGTGCCACCAGCAGAGATGCAGTGAACACTGAAGCTTTCTTT CATSRDAVNTEAFF
TRBJ2-2 . TRBV4-3 . TGCGCCAGCAGCCAAGATCCGGGAGTAGACACCGGGGAGCTGTTTTTT CASSQDPGVDTGELFF
TRBJ1-4 TRBD1 TRBV18 . TGTGCCAGCTCATCGACAGGGAGCCGGGAAAAACTGTTTTTT CASSSTGSREKLFF
TRBJ2-3 TRBD2 TRBV13 . TGTGCCAGCAGCTCGCGGGGGGGGACACACTCAGATACGCAGTATTTT CASSSRGGTHSDTQYF
TRBJ2-1 TRBD2 TRBV5-6 . TGTGCCAGCAGCTTGGTGACTAGCGAGGAGTTCTTC CASSLVTSEEFF
TRBJ2-5 TRBD1 TRBV14 . TGTGCCAGCAGCCGGGACAGGGAAGAGACCCAGTACTTC CASSRDREETQYF
TRBJ2-2 . TRBV29-1 few TGCAGCGTTGGTTGGCGTAGCCCCGGGGAGCTGTTTTTT CSVGWRSPGELFF
TRBJ2-5 TRBD1 TRBV5-1 . TGCGCCAGCAGCTTGGAAGGGACAGGGGTCTGGGAGACCCAGTACTTC CASSLEGTGVWETQYF
TRBJ1-1 . TRBV5-1 . TGCGCCAGCAGCACACGACAGCAGAACACTGAAGCTTTCTTT CASSTRQQNTEAFF
TRBJ1-2 . TRBV5-1 . TGCGCCAGCAGCTTGCGGGGAAACTATGGCTACACCTTC CASSLRGNYGYTF
TRBJ2-5 . TRBV9 . TGTGCCAGCAGCCCCCAGAGCGGAGGATGGGAGACCCAGTACTTC CASSPQSGGWETQYF
TRBJ2-1 . TRBV28 . TGTGCCAGCAGCATCTCGCGGGGGCGCAATGAGCAGTTCTTC CASSISRGRNEQFF
TRBJ2-1 . TRBV7-3 few TGTGCCAGCAGCTTCCCACTAGCCAGGGACAATGAGCAGTTCTTC CASSFPLARDNEQFF
TRBJ1-2 . TRBV27 . TGTGCCAGCAGTTTCCGTTCCGGTAACTATGGCTACACCTTC CASSFRSGNYGYTF
TRBJ2-7 TRBD2 TRBV18 . TGTGCCAGCTCAGGTACTAGCGGGTCCTCCTACGAGCAGTACTTC CASSGTSGSSYEQYF
TRBJ2-7 . TRBV5-1 . TGCGCCAGCAGCTTAGCACCTACCTACGAGCAGTACTTC CASSLAPTYEQYF
TRBJ1-6 TRBD1 TRBV5-1 once TGCGCCAGCAGCTCCCTTCCCCCCGGACAGGGGCGGTCACCCCTCCACTTT CASSSLPPGQGRSPLHF
TRBJ2-7 TRBD2 TRBV9 . TGTGCCAGCAGTGGGAGCGGGGGGACAAATACCTACGAGCAGTACTTC CASSGSGGTNTYEQYF
TRBJ1-2 . TRBV11-1 . TGTGCCAGCAGCTTAGGGCACAACTATGGCTACACCTTC CASSLGHNYGYTF
TRBJ2-1 . TRBV19 . TGTGCCAGTAGTATAAACTCCGCTTCGGGAGCTGAGCAGTTCTTC CASSINSASGAEQFF
TRBJ1-3 . TRBV6-6 . TGTGCCAGCAGTTACCCGCAGGGTCCCGGAAACACCATATATTTT CASSYPQGPGNTIYF
TRBJ2-3 . TRBV7-3 . TGTGCCAGCAGCATCGACAGTTGGACAGATACGCAGTATTTT CASSIDSWTDTQYF
TRBJ1-6 . TRBV30 . TGTGCCTGGAGGGGAAGCGGCTCCTATAATTCACCCCTCCACTTT CAWRGSGSYNSPLHF
TRBJ1-2 . TRBV10-1 . TGCGCCAGCAGTGAGTCGGGAGGATATGGCTACACCTTC CASSESGGYGYTF
TRBJ2-2 TRBD1 TRBV5-4 once TGTGCCAGCAGCCCCGGGACAGGGAGCACCGGGGAGCTGTTTTTT CASSPGTGSTGELFF
TRBJ2-3 TRBD2 TRBV9 few TGTGCCAGCAGCGTCCTACCCGGACTAGCGGACACAGATACGCAGTATTTT CASSVLPGLADTDTQYF
TRBJ2-3 TRBD2 TRBV29-1 once TGCAGCGTTGAAGGGGGGAGGGCCGCAGATACGCAGTATTTT CSVEGGRAADTQYF
TRBJ1-2 . TRBV4-1 . TGCGCCAGCAGCCCCTTTGGGAGGGGGGATGGTGGCTACACCTTC CASSPFGRGDGGYTF
TRBJ1-5 TRBD1 TRBV7-2 . TGTGCCAGCAGCTTAAACAGGGGTGATCAGCCCCAGCATTTT CASSLNRGDQPQHF
TRBJ1-2 . TRBV10-3 . TGTGCCATCAGTGAGACAGGCCGCCTAGGGGGCTACACCTTC CAISETGRLGGYTF
TRBJ1-5 . TRBV1 . TGCACCAGCAGCCAAGATCTGGTCAGAAGCAATCAGCCCCAGCATTTT CTSSQDLVRSNQPQHF
TRBJ1-2 . TRBV28 . TGTGCCAGCAGTTTGTTGCCGGTAGGAGATGGCTACACCTTC CASSLLPVGDGYTF
TRBJ2-7 . TRBV28 few TGTGCCAGCAGTTCCCCACGGGAGCAGTACTTC CASSSPREQYF
TRBJ2-1 TRBD2 TRBV27 . TGTGCCAGCAGTTTAAAGGTTAGCGGGAGGGCGAGCTCCTACAATGAGCAGTTCTTC CASSLKVSGRASSYNEQFF
TRBJ2-1 . TRBV28 . TGTGCCAGCAGTTCGCGAGGGGCCGGGAGATTAGGGAATGAGCAGTTCTTC CASSSRGAGRLGNEQFF
TRBJ2-3 . TRBV7-2 . TGTGCCAGCAGCTTAGTCTCAGGGGTTTACACAGATACGCAGTATTTT CASSLVSGVYTDTQYF
TRBJ1-1 . TRBV7-3 . TGTGCCAGCAGCTTAGTGGGGGGAAACACTGAAGCTTTCTTT CASSLVGGNTEAFF
TRBJ1-5 . TRBV28 . TGTGCCAGCAGTTTTGAGGGCCTCGGGCAGCCCCAGCATTTT CASSFEGLGQPQHF
TRBJ2-1 TRBD1 TRBV7-2 . TGTGCCAGCAGCCTTTCACAGGGGGCAGGCTCCTACAATGAGCAGTTCTTC CASSLSQGAGSYNEQFF
TRBJ2-3 . TRBV7-9 . TGTGCCAGCAGCCCCTGGGGGGCAGATACGCAGTATTTT CASSPWGADTQYF
TRBJ1-1 . TRBV27 . TGTGCCAGCAGCCGCCCCCCAGGGGCTGAAGCTTTCTTT CASSRPPGAEAFF